These 23 T cell receptor beta chains were all obtained from the same sample, sequenced in a study of T cell responses to AZD1222 COVID-19 vaccine. Only in-frame clones appear in the TCRdb table, and some are missing; sequencing was by immunoSEQ multiplex PCR. Found here are about 86,000 clones, 70% to 80% of them singletons; the top ten hold roughly 21%. Sequencing was performed on peripheral blood, taken on day 0 of AZD1222 vaccination. The source of these receptors is an adult in good health.

The V gene is TRBV5-1, the J gene TRBJ1-1, with D unclear. The CDR3 extends over 12 amino acids. Germline CDR1 and CDR2: SGHRS and YFSETQ. Trimming removed 3 bases at V and 4 bases at J, with 7 bases between. CDR3 sequence: CASSSWGTEAFF. The CDR3 bases are TGCGCCAGCAGCTCCTGGGGCACTGAAGCTTTCTTT.

The J gene is TRBJ1-2, the V gene TRBV19, with D hard to call. The CDR3 loop spans 13 amino acids. V gave up 0 bases and J gave up 10 bases, with 12 bases separating them. Germline CDR1 and CDR2: LNHDA and SQIVND (reference sequence). The CDR3 bases are TGTGCCAGTAGTATAGATACGAGGCAGCTCTACACCTTC. This codes for CASSIDTRQLYTF.

This chain uses TRBV7-2 with TRBJ2-5, with D hard to call. Trimming shortened V by 3 bases and J by 4 bases, and 12 bases separated the two germline ends. Looked up from germline, CDR1 is SGHTA and CDR2 is FQGNSA. The CDR3 loop spans 14 amino acids. The CDR3 nucleotides read TGTGCCAGCAGCTTCCTCGCGGTTGGAGAGACCCAGTACTTC. Its protein is CASSFLAVGETQYF. Together with reference TRBV7-2 and TRBJ2-5, the CDR3 gives the full variable domain: GAGVSQSPSNKVTEKGKDVELRCDPISGHTALYWYRQSLGQGLEFLIYFQGNSAPDKSGLPSDRFSAERTGGSVSTLTIQRTQQEDSAVYLCASSFLAVGETQYFGPGTRLLVL.

The chain links TRBV5-1 to TRBJ2-1, with TRBD2 identical over 10 bases. V was pared by 5 bases and J by 8 bases, with 7 bases of the junction left unmatched. The CDR3 runs 14 residues. The germline V gene encodes CDR1 SGHRS and CDR2 YFSETQ. The CDR3 nucleotides are TGCGCCAGCAGGGCTAGCGGGAGAATGGATGAGCAGTTCTTC. The encoded protein is CASRASGRMDEQFF.

This chain uses TRBV28 with TRBJ2-5; 8 positions match TRBD1. V was clipped by 5 bases and J by 5 bases; unmatched bases: 10. The CDR3 runs 15 residues. Germline lookup yields CDR1 MDHEN and CDR2 SYDVKM. CDR3 residues: CASSRPQGAVETQYF. CDR3 nucleotide sequence: TGTGCCAGCAGTAGACCGCAGGGGGCCGTGGAGACCCAGTACTTC.

This chain uses TRBV7-9 with TRBJ2-1; tentative D call: TRBD1 (5 bases). From germline, CDR1 is SEHNR and CDR2 FQNEAQ (reference sequence). V gave up 4 bases and J gave up 8 bases, with 12 bases separating them. This CDR3 comprises 13 residues. CDR3 protein: CASSSIGVDEQFF. The DNA of the CDR3 is TGTGCCAGCAGCTCGATAGGGGTAGATGAGCAGTTCTTC.

The gene calls are TRBV30 and TRBJ2-3; D uncertain. The CDR3 extends over 17 amino acids. The V gene lost 0 bases and the J gene lost 2 bases, with 18 bases spanning the gap. Germline-derived CDR1 and CDR2 are GTSNPN and SVGIG (reference sequence). CDR3 region: CAWSVDFAQDPTDTQYF. CDR3 nucleotides: TGTGCCTGGAGTGTTGATTTCGCGCAGGACCCCACAGATACGCAGTATTTT.

The gene calls are TRBV4-1 and TRBJ1-3; the match to TRBD1 covers 8 bases. Per the germline V gene, CDR1 is MGHRA and CDR2 is YSYEKL. The trim removed 0 bases at V and 0 bases at J, leaving 4 bases unmatched. CDR3 length: 17 residues. CDR3 nucleotides: TGCGCCAGCAGCCAAGACGCAGGGGGCTACTCTGGAAACACCATATATTTT. Translated, it gives CASSQDAGGYSGNTIYF.

The rearrangement uses TRBV7-2 and TRBJ2-4; 8 nucleotides agree with TRBD2. Trimming took 5 bases from V and 2 from J; bases not matched to a gene: 11. This CDR3 spans 17 amino acids. Per germline, CDR1 SGHTA and CDR2 FQGNSA. The CDR3 coding sequence is TGTGCCAGCAGCAAACTAGCGGCACTCGGACCCAAAAACATTCAGTACTTC. Translated, it gives CASSKLAALGPKNIQYF. Drawing the rest from reference TRBV7-2 and TRBJ2-4, the complete variable domain is GAGVSQSPSNKVTEKGKDVELRCDPISGHTALYWYRQSLGQGLEFLIYFQGNSAPDKSGLPSDRFSAERTGGSVSTLTIQRTQQEDSAVYLCASSKLAALGPKNIQYFGAGTRLSVL.

This chain links TRBV7-2 with TRBJ1-3; D is unclear. Germline CDR1 reads SGHTA; CDR2 reads FQGNSA. V lost 3 bases, J lost 5 bases, and 2 bases lay in between. The CDR3 extends over 11 amino acids. The CDR3 sequence is CASSFRNTIYF. CDR3 bases: TGTGCCAGCAGCTTCCGAAACACCATATATTTT.

This chain links TRBV4-1 with TRBJ2-3; tentatively, D is TRBD2 (6 bases). V lost 0 bases and J lost 0, with 13 bases in between. Per germline, CDR1 MGHRA and CDR2 YSYEKL. CDR3 length: 17 residues. The CDR3 protein is CASSQDARGLSTDTQYF. The CDR3 bases are TGCGCCAGCAGCCAAGATGCTCGGGGACTTAGCACAGATACGCAGTATTTT.

V is TRBV5-8 and J is TRBJ1-5; no clear D. CDR3 length: 16 residues. V gave up 0 bases and J gave up 0 bases, with 10 bases separating them. The V gene's germline CDR1 is SGHTS and CDR2 YDEGEE. In nucleotides, the CDR3 is TGTGCCAGCAGCTTGGAAGGATTTTATAGCAATCAGCCCCAGCATTTT. This gives the protein CASSLEGFYSNQPQHF.

The chain recombines TRBV7-2 with TRBJ1-5, with D maybe TRBD1 (6 bases). Germline V gene lookup returns CDR1 SGHTA and CDR2 FQGNSA. CDR3 length: 16 amino acids. V dropped 5 bases and J dropped 0 bases, with 14 bases sitting between them. CDR3 in DNA: TGTGCCAGCAGCGGAGGGGGGGGCGTTAGCAATCAGCCCCAGCATTTT. Protein sequence: CASSGGGGVSNQPQHF.

This CDR3 is CASSIQANTNYGYTF. The CDR3 nucleotides read TGTGCCAGTAGTATTCAGGCCAACACTAACTATGGCTACACCTTC. This sequence joins TRBV19 and TRBJ1-2; no clear D gene. Germline CDR1 and CDR2: LNHDA and SQIVND (reference sequence). V was clipped by 3 bases and J by 0 bases, with 11 bases between them. CDR3 length equals 15 residues.

The sample holds a few counts of this clone. The genes are TRBV7-6 and TRBJ2-4; D is undetermined. This CDR3 is 14 amino acids long. Between the trimmed V and J ends, which lost 0 bases and 11 bases, there was a span of 14 bases. Germline V lookup: CDR1 SGHVS, CDR2 FNYEAQ. The CDR3 sequence is CASSLAATAMVQYF. CDR3 bases: TGTGCCAGCAGCTTAGCGGCTACAGCTATGGTTCAGTACTTC.

This sequence joins TRBV10-3 and TRBJ2-6; TRBD1 matches at 7 bases. J was trimmed by 0 bases and V by 5 bases; bases with no gene match: 7. Per the germline V gene, CDR1 is ENHRY and CDR2 is SYGVKD. This CDR3 has 17 amino acids. As DNA, the CDR3 is TGTGCCATCAGTCGGGACAGTTATAGCTCTGGGGCCAACGTCCTGACTTTC. Translated, it gives CAISRDSYSSGANVLTF.

This clone was found many times. This chain connects TRBV19 to TRBJ1-6; TRBD1 is a possible D gene (5 bases). The germline gives CDR1 LNHDA, CDR2 SQIVND (reference sequence). The V end was cut by 3 bases, the J end by 10 bases, with 19 bases between. The CDR3 runs to 16 residues. CDR3 loop: CASSIGTALGSSPLHF. DNA for the CDR3: TGTGCCAGTAGTATTGGGACGGCTCTAGGGTCCTCACCCCTCCACTTT. Full variable domain (rest looked up from reference TRBV19 and TRBJ1-6): DGGITQSPKYLFRKEGQNVTLSCEQNLNHDAMYWYRQDPGQGLRLIYYSQIVNDFQKGDIAEGYSVSREKKESFPLTVTSAQKNPTAFYLCASSIGTALGSSPLHFGNGTRLTVT.

The chain recombines TRBV10-3 with TRBJ2-7, with 7 bases matching TRBD1. Germline-derived CDR1 and CDR2 are ENHRY and SYGVKD. The CDR3 covers 16 residues. J was trimmed by 4 bases and V by 0 bases; bases with no gene match: 9. The CDR3: CAISESINQGEYEQYF. The CDR3 DNA is TGTGCCATCAGTGAGTCGATTAATCAGGGGGAGTACGAGCAGTACTTC.

V usage is TRBV6-5 and J usage is TRBJ2-7; possible D gene TRBD1, 5 bases. The CDR3 covers 15 residues. CDR1 and CDR2 (germline): MNHEY, SVGAGI. Trimming took off 0 bases at V and 0 bases at J, with 9 bases between the two ends. The CDR3 region is CASSYSRQGSYEQYF. CDR3 DNA sequence: TGTGCCAGCAGTTACTCGCGGCAGGGCTCCTACGAGCAGTACTTC.

V is TRBV27 and J is TRBJ2-7, with 12 bases identical to TRBD1. Per germline, CDR1 MNHEY and CDR2 SMNVEV (reference sequence). The length of the CDR3 is 19 residues. V lost 5 bases, J lost 2 bases, and 16 bases stayed unmatched. DNA for the CDR3: TGTGCCAGCAGTCCTCTGGGACAGGGGGCGCGGCTAGCGGCCTACGAGCAGTACTTC. Translation gives CASSPLGQGARLAAYEQYF.

This chain connects TRBV7-2 to TRBJ1-5, with D possibly TRBD1 on 5 matching bases. From germline, CDR1 is SGHTA and CDR2 FQGNSA. The CDR3 extends over 13 amino acids. The ends were cut back, 5 bases at V and 1 base at J, with 6 bases in the middle. In DNA form, the CDR3 reads TGTGCCAGCAGCCGACAGAGCAATCAGCCCCAGCATTTT. This encodes CASSRQSNQPQHF. Complete variable domain (other parts from reference TRBV7-2 and TRBJ1-5): GAGVSQSPSNKVTEKGKDVELRCDPISGHTALYWYRQSLGQGLEFLIYFQGNSAPDKSGLPSDRFSAERTGGSVSTLTIQRTQQEDSAVYLCASSRQSNQPQHFGDGTRLSIL.

This clone appeared once. The chain employs TRBV7-9 and TRBJ1-1; D remains unclear. Germline loops: CDR1 SEHNR, CDR2 FQNEAQ (reference sequence). The CDR3 is 13 residues long. V was pared by 5 bases and J by 0 bases, with 7 bases between. The CDR3 DNA is TGTGCCAGCAGCCCCGGTTTGAACACTGAAGCTTTCTTT. Translation gives CASSPGLNTEAFF.

This clone was detected only a few times. The chain couples TRBV30 to TRBJ2-1, with D possibly matching TRBD1 (5 bases). This CDR3 is built from 15 residues. V was shortened by 1 base and J by 5 bases, with 15 bases between the two germline ends. Germline CDR1 is GTSNPN and CDR2 is SVGIG (reference sequence). The CDR3 sequence is CAWSGGPVPNNEQFF. The CDR3 bases are TGTGCCTGGAGTGGGGGCCCAGTCCCCAACAATGAGCAGTTCTTC.